This paragraph reports one TCR beta chain. The data derive from a study of shared clonotypes between healthy human individuals. Trimming at V came to 2 bases and at J to 12 bases, leaving 8 bases not matched to a gene. This CDR3 is 15 amino acids long. Germline CDR1 MNHEY, CDR2 SVGAGI. The naive CD8 fraction comprised CD45RO-negative cells positively selected for CCR7 and excluded terminally differentiated effector memory CD45RA+ cells. In the authors' workflow: Junction-only immunoSEQ sequences carried no quality scores, so filtering differed. The table came from immunoSEQ multiplex PCR; TCRdb's copy has only in-frame clones and leaves some out. V and J calls and clone size are copied from that table; D and trimming were computed from the DNA. The sample has around 2,100,000 clones, roughly 95% seen once.

The chain is built from TRBV6-5 and TRBJ1-6; 9 nucleotides line up with TRBD1. Sequencing input: naive CD8+ T cells sorted from blood. This TCR was recovered from a man between 18 and 35 years old in good health. Here the CDR3 DNA reads TGTGCCAGCAGTTACACGGGGGACAGGGAGTTACCCCTCCACTTT. This translates into CASSYTGDRELPLHF.